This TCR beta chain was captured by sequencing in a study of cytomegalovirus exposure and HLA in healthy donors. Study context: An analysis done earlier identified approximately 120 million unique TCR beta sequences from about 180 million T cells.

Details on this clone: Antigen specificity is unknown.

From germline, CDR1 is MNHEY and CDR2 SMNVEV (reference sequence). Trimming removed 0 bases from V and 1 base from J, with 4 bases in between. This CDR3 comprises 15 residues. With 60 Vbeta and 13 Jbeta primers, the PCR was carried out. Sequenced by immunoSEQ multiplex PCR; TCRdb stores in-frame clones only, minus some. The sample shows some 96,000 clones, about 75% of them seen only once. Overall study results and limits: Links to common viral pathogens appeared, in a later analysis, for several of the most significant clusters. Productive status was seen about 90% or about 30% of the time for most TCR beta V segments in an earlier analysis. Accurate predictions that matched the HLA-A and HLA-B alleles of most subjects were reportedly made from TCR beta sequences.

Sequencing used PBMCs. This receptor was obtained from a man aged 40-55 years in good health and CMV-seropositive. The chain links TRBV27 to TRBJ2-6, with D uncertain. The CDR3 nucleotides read TGTGCCAGCAGTTTATCCACTTCTGGGGCCAACGTCCTGACTTTC. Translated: CASSLSTSGANVLTF.